This T cell receptor beta chain derives from a study of memory CD4+ T cells and cytomegalovirus serostatus. TCRdb's table, derived via immunoSEQ multiplex PCR, lists solely in-frame clones and lacks some. Of tens of thousands of clones listed, roughly 80% were seen once; the top ten hold around 0.61%. Single viable CD3+CD4+CD8-CD45RO+ cells were sorted as the memory CD4+ T cells. The V gene's germline CDR1 is MDHEN and CDR2 SYDVKM. CDR3 length: 16 amino acids. Germline trimming cut 7 bases from V and 7 bases from J; bases unmatched to any gene: 13. This sequence was found in an adult in good health and CMV-seronegative. The V gene is TRBV28, the J gene TRBJ1-4; 9 nucleotides agree with TRBD1. Sequencing input: memory CD4+ T cells from blood. CDR3 coding DNA: TGTGCCAGCACAGTACCAGGGGGACAGGGCATTGAAAAACTGTTTTTT. This sequence encodes CASTVPGGQGIEKLFF.